This record concerns one T cell receptor beta chain sequence. There is no known antigen for this receptor. The sample holds no much larger clone one base away, and base qualities are not on file. The CDR3, cysteine through phenylalanine, is 14 amino acids long. Only the CDR3 region is kept as DNA, spanning 42 bases read in frame from base 1. CDR1 and CDR2 are drawn from the germline V gene: SGHDN, FVKESK. Trimming takes 4 bases from V and 4 bases from J, and the germline ends sit 13 bases apart. In Seattle, one collaborating source enrolled patients while the infection was active and tracked those patients longitudinally over the course of disease. Whole blood was collected in K2EDTA tubes by collaborating institutions according to the institutions' own protocols. For TCRbeta analysis, collaborator samples were shipped as frozen whole blood, as isolated PBMCs, or as DNA extracted from either sample type.

The data were obtained in a study of blood T cell repertoires in COVID-19 (dated by TCRdb to the early 2020s). For the study in its entirety: Samples covering the acute and convalescent phases of COVID-19 were provided by collaborators in the United States, Italy and Spain. The material from the prospective study consisted of cDNA or gDNA derived from T cells, B-cell-depleted T cells, or PBMCs. The dataset comprised deeply sampled blood TCRbeta repertoires from subjects exposed to, actively infected with, or recovered from COVID-19. The repertoires were made available in a free public database intended to serve as a resource for research on the immune response to SARS-CoV-2. The samples were drawn from the first 160 participants of the ongoing ImmuneRACE study and from 1,200 or so subjects provided by 6 global collaborators. Nearly every sample came with metadata listing a de-identified subject ID, COVID-19 status, age in years and sex. Where available, HLA class I and class II types were taken from metadata supplied by the sample provider and were not determined by assay-based typing. Results the study describes overall, beyond this receptor: The quantity of clinical and demographic metadata differed by source and by participant and was supplied without curation.

The immunoSEQ Assay, a bias-controlled multiplex PCR, was used to amplify TCRbeta CDR3 regions from genomic DNA. Processing in the source paper ran as follows. Within the assay, amplification of reference gene primers was used to estimate how many nucleated cells each sample contained. To quantify the absolute abundance of each unique TCRbeta CDR3 rearrangement, sequence reads were collapsed and filtered. For each sample, productive Simpson clonality was calculated as the square root of Simpson's diversity index across productive rearrangements. The table was pulled from immuneACCESS by TCRdb, which kept in-frame rearrangements only. Such tables lose some clones; where checked, under half of the loss comes from unresolved V genes, and the rest has no known cause. V, J and clone size are those of that table, while D and trimming were read from the DNA. This sample holds approximately 58,000 clones; 75% to 90% were observed only once. In total, the top ten clones hold roughly 30% of the sample.

The clonotype originates from a man aged 60 to 75 with COVID-19, enrolled during active disease. This receptor chain uses TRBV14 and TRBJ1-1; the D gene lacks a confident call. Sequencing used peripheral blood. The CDR3 region reads CASSRRPGGTEAFF. In nucleotides, the sequence is TGTGCCAGCAGCCGCCGTCCAGGTGGCACTGAAGCTTTCTTT. Outside the CDR3, residues come from the reference TRBV14 and TRBJ1-1 proteins, so the full variable domain is: EAGVTQFPSHSVIEKGQTVTLRCDPISGHDNLYWYRRVMGKEIKFLLHFVKESKQDESGMPNNRFLAERTGGTYSTLKVQPAELEDSGVYFCASSRRPGGTEAFFGQGTRLTVV.